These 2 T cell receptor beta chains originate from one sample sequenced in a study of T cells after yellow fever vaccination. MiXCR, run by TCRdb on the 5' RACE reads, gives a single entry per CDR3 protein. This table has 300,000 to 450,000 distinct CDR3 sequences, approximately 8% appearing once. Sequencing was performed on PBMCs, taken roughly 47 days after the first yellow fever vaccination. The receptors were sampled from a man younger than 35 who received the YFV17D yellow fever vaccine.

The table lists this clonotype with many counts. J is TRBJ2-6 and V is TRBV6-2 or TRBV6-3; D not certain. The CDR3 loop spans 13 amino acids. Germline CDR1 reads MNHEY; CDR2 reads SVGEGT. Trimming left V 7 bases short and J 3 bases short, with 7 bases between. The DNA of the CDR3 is TGTGCCAGCACCACGGGTGGGGCCAACGTCCTGACTTTC. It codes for CASTTGGANVLTF.

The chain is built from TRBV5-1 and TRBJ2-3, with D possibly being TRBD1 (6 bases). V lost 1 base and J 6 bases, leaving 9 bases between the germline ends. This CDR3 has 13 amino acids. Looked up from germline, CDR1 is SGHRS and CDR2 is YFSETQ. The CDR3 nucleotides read TGCGCCAGCAGCTTGAACAGGGTCGATACGCAGTATTTT. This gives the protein CASSLNRVDTQYF.